This entry features one TCR beta chain sequence. These data are taken from a study of T cell changes during pregnancy in multiple sclerosis. Produced via immunoSEQ multiplex PCR; TCRdb's table is partial and in-frame only. The sample has 60,000 to 70,000 clones; about 89% are singletons. This CDR3 has 15 residues. This receptor was taken from a female donor with multiple sclerosis, enrolled in a pregnancy study. The sample consisted of peripheral blood, taken in the second trimester of pregnancy. This chain uses TRBV21-1 with TRBJ2-1; TRBD2, the table's D call, was not compared with the DNA. TRBV21-1 is a pseudogene locus. DNA for the CDR3: TGTGCCAGCACCTACTCCGGGACTGATAGAAATGAGCAGTTCTTC. This codes for CASTYSGTDRNEQFF.